This TCR beta chain stems from a study of T-cell memory formation after mild COVID-19. On the study more broadly: Clustering of TCRs was largely donor specific.

MiXCR, run by TCRdb on the 5' RACE reads, gives a single entry per CDR3 protein. The profile covers almost 250,000 distinct CDR3 sequences, with approximately 15% appearing a single time and 2.1% taken by the ten largest. The germline gives CDR1 SGHTA, CDR2 FQGNSA. The CDR3 sequence is 13 residues long. V was pared by 3 bases and J by 3 bases, with 9 bases between. The study's findings and limits: Day 15 to 85 contractors were CD4/CD8 balanced; later expanders leaned CD4+. Some clones that responded turned up in pre-infection memory, which suggests that cross-reactive memory joined in.

In this sample, this clonotype turned up a few times. Antigen unknown. The sequenced sample was PBMCs or a T cell subset sorted from them (not recorded which). The V call is TRBV7-2, the J call TRBJ2-7; weak D call: TRBD2 (5 bases). The TCR comes from an adult woman who had mild COVID-19 (a few samples of this study predate the infection). Cell type and time point are not known. The CDR3 sequence: CASSLEVVYEQYF. The CDR3 nucleotides read TGTGCCAGCAGCTTGGAGGTCGTCTACGAGCAGTACTTC.